These T cell receptor beta chains were read from a single sample in a study of graft-versus-host responses after intestinal transplantation. Using immunoSEQ multiplex PCR, the repertoire was profiled, and TCRdb retains in-frame clones only, with some absent. Altogether around 90,000 clones are present, approximately 90% being singletons, with the ten largest covering about 0.072%. Antigen specificity for these receptors is unknown. The sequenced sample was unstimulated CD8+ T cells sorted from spleen or lymph node cells, obtained before transplant. Receptors were obtained from a human donor who was the organ donor for an intestinal transplant. The CDR3 runs from the conserved cysteine through the conserved F or W. D genes are given only for firm matches. Clone size is not always given. Where it is, it says once, few, many or a class for expanded clones.

>TRBV7-8|TRBJ1-2|.|TRBD1
TGTGCCAGCAGCCCATCCGACAGGGGGGTCTATGGCTACACCTTC
CASSPSDRGVYGYTF
>TRBV4-1|TRBJ2-1|once|TRBD1
TGCGCCAGCAGCCACCGACAGGGCCCCCAGAATGAGCAGTTCTTC
CASSHRQGPQNEQFF
>TRBV11-3|TRBJ2-3|.|.
TGTGCCAGCAGCTCCCGCGACAGGACAGATACGCAGTATTTT
CASSSRDRTDTQYF
>TRBV28|TRBJ2-7|.|.
TGTGCCAGCAGTTTCAACGGGGGTAGATTCTACGAGCAGTACTTC
CASSFNGGRFYEQYF
>TRBV7-9|TRBJ1-2|.|TRBD1
TGTGCCAGCAGCAGGGACAGGGAAGGGGCGAATGGCTACACCTTC
CASSRDREGANGYTF
>TRBV25-1|TRBJ1-1|once|.
TGTGCCAGCAGCGGACTCGGGAAGAACACTGAAGCTTTCTTT
CASSGLGKNTEAFF
>TRBV9|TRBJ2-1|.|TRBD2
TGTGCCAGCAGCGAGACTAGCGGGAGATTCCTCCCCTACAATGAGCAGTTCTTC
CASSETSGRFLPYNEQFF
>TRBV28|TRBJ2-7|.|TRBD2
TGTGCCAGCAGTTTAGACTTACTAGCGGACTCCTACGAGCAGTACTTC
CASSLDLLADSYEQYF
>TRBV6-1|TRBJ1-4|.|TRBD1
TGTGCCAGCAGCACCTGGACAGGGGGAAATGAAAAACTGTTTTTT
CASSTWTGGNEKLFF
>TRBV4-1|TRBJ2-1|.|TRBD2
TGCGCCAGCAGCCGGGGGGGCAATGAGCAGTTCTTC
CASSRGGNEQFF
>TRBV25-1|TRBJ1-6|once|.
TGTGCCAGCAGTGAATTCCCGAGCTCCTATAATTCACCCCTCCACTTT
CASSEFPSSYNSPLHF
>TRBV15|TRBJ2-5|.|TRBD2
TGTGCCACCAGCAGGGGTCCGGGACTAGCGGGACAAGAGACCCAGTACTTC
CATSRGPGLAGQETQYF
>TRBV6-6|TRBJ1-1|.|TRBD1
TGTGCCAGCAGCCCTACAGGGGGCAGGAAAGCTTTCTTT
CASSPTGGRKAFF
>TRBV7-2|TRBJ2-7|once|.
TGTGCCAGCAGCCCACAGCTCAACGAGCAGTACTTC
CASSPQLNEQYF
>TRBV19|TRBJ1-5|.|.
TGTGCCAGTAGTATCCTGGGCAAAACGGAGCCCCAGCATTTT
CASSILGKTEPQHF
>TRBV6-5|TRBJ2-1|.|.
TGTGCCAGCAGTTACGCCGCTGACAGATACAATGAGCAGTTCTTC
CASSYAADRYNEQFF
>TRBV7-6|TRBJ2-5|.|.
TGTGCCAGCAGCTCCCTCGGGGAGACCCAGTACTTC
CASSSLGETQYF
>TRBV11-1|TRBJ2-7|.|TRBD1
TGTGCCAGCAGCTTCGGGACAGCCTCCTACGAGCAGTACTTC
CASSFGTASYEQYF
>TRBV4-1|TRBJ2-7|few|.
TGCGCCAGCAGCCAAGTGGCCAGCTCCTACGAGCAGTACTTC
CASSQVASSYEQYF
>TRBV11-2|TRBJ1-3|.|TRBD1
TGTGCCAGCAGCTTTCGTTTTGCGGGACAGAAGTCTGGAAACACCATATATTTT
CASSFRFAGQKSGNTIYF
>TRBV2|TRBJ1-2|.|TRBD1
TGTGCCAGCAGTGAATACCCCCCTGGATTGACAGGGGGCGTCTATGGCTACACCTTC
CASSEYPPGLTGGVYGYTF
>TRBV7-3|TRBJ2-1|.|.
TGTGCCAGCAGTTTAAGCGGGCGGGATCGGGACAATGAGCAGTTCTTC
CASSLSGRDRDNEQFF
>TRBV15|TRBJ2-3|.|.
TGTGCCACCAGCACCTGGACTACCTCTAGCACAGATACGCAGTATTTT
CATSTWTTSSTDTQYF
>TRBV9|TRBJ2-5|.|TRBD2
TGTGCCAGCAGCGCAGGGACTAGCAGCCAAGAGACCCAGTACTTC
CASSAGTSSQETQYF
>TRBV28|TRBJ1-2|.|.
TGTGCCAGCACTCCCGTACAGGTTTTCTATGGCTACACCTTC
CASTPVQVFYGYTF
>TRBV2|TRBJ2-3|.|TRBD2
TGTGCCAGCAGTGGGCCGGGGACTAGCGGGTCGGCAGATACGCAGTATTTT
CASSGPGTSGSADTQYF